This T cell receptor beta chain was profiled in a study of OX40 agonist ivuxolimab in advanced cancers. Study overall: Dose-escalation cases comprised hepatocellular carcinoma, melanoma, renal cell or head and neck cancer. Enrollees could have had prior anti-PD-1, anti-PD-L1 or anti-CTLA-4 therapy, which about 40% had received. Study-wide results and caveats: With doses of 0.1 to 3.0 mg/kg, CD4+ and CD8+ blood T cells had undergone clonal expansion by week 6.

The germline V gene encodes CDR1 MNHNY and CDR2 SVGAGI (reference sequence). The CDR3 length is 14 residues. Trimming took off 9 bases at V and 4 bases at J, with 18 bases between the two ends. TCRdb keeps only in-frame clones here, not all; method: immunoSEQ multiplex PCR. The sample records about 110,000 clones, roughly nine tenths being singletons. Comment on this clone: Its matching antigen is unknown.

This TCR came from an adult with an advanced solid tumor such as melanoma, head and neck, liver or kidney cancer. The specimen was CD4+ or CD8+ T cells sorted from blood, collected in a trial of the OX40 agonist ivuxolimab. The V call is TRBV6-6, the J call TRBJ1-1; possible D gene TRBD1, 6 bases. In nucleotides, the CDR3 is TGTGCCAGTATGAACAGGGTGAGGGGCACTGAAGCTTTCTTT. Protein: CASMNRVRGTEAFF.